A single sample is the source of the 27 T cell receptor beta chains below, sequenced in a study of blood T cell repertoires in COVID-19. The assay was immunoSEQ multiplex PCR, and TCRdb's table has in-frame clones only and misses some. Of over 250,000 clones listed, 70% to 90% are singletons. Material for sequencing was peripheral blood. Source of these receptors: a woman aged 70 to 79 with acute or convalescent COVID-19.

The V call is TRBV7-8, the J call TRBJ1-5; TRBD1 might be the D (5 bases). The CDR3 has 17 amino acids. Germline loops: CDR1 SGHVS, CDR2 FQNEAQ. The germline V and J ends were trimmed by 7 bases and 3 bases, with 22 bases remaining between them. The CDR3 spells CASTFSPRGALNQPQHF. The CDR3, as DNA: TGTGCCAGCACTTTTTCCCCCCGCGGGGCCCTCAATCAGCCCCAGCATTTT.

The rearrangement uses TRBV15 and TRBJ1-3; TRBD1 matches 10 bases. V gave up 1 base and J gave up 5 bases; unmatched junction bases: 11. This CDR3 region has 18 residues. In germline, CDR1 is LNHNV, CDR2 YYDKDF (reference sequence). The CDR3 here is CATSRGRAGGQGRNTIYF. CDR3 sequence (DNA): TGTGCCACCAGCAGAGGAAGGGCGGGGGGACAGGGGAGAAACACCATATATTTT.

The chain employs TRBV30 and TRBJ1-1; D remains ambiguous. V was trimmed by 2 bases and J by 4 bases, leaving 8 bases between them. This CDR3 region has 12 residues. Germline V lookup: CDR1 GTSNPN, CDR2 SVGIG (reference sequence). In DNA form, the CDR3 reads TGTGCCTGGAGTCGAGGGTTCACTGAAGCTTTCTTT. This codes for CAWSRGFTEAFF. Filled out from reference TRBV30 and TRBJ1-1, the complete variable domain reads SQTIHQWPATLVQPVGSPLSLECTVEGTSNPNLYWYRQAAGRGLQLLFYSVGIGQISSEVPQNLSASRPQDRQFILSSKKLLLSDSGFYLCAWSRGFTEAFFGQGTRLTVV.

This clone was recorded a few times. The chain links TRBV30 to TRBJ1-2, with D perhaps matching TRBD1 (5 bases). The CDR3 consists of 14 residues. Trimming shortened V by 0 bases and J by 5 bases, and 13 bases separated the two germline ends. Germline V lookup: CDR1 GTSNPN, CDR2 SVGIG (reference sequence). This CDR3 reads CAWSVGHDLYGYTF. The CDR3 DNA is TGTGCCTGGAGTGTAGGACACGACCTTTATGGCTACACCTTC.

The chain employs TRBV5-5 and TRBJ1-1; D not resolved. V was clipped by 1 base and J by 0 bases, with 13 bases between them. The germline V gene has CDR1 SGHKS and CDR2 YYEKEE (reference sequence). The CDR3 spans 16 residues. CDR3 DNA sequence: TGTGCCAGCAGCTTGAGAGGGAGGCCAATGAACACTGAAGCTTTCTTT. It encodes CASSLRGRPMNTEAFF.

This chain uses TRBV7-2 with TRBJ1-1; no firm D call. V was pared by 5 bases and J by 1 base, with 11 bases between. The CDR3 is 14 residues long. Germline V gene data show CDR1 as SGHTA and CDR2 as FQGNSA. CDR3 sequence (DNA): TGTGCCAGCAGCCTTCGGGAGGGGAACACTGAAGCTTTCTTT. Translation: CASSLREGNTEAFF.

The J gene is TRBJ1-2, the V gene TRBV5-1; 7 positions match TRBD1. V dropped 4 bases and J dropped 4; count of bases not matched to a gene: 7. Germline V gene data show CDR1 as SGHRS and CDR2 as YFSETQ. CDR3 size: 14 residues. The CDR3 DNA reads TGCGCCAGCAGCATGGGACAGAACGTCTATGGCTACACCTTC. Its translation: CASSMGQNVYGYTF.

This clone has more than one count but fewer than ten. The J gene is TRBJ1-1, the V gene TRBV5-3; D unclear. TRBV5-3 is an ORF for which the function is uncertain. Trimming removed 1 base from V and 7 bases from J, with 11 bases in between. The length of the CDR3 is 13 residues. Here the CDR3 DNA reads TGTGCCAGAAGCTTGAAGTTAAGGAGTGAAGCTTTCTTT. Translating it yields CARSLKLRSEAFF.

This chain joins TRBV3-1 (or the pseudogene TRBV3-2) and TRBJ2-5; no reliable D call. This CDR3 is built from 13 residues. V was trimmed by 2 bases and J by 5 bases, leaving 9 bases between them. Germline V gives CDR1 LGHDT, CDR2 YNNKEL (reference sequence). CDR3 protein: CASSQPPGETQYF. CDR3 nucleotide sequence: TGTGCCAGCAGCCAACCACCCGGGGAGACCCAGTACTTC.

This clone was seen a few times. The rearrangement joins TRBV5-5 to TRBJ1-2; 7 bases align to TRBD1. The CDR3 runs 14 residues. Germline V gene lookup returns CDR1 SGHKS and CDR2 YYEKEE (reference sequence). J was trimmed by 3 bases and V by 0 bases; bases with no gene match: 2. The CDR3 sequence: CASSLGDSDYGYTF. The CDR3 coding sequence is TGTGCCAGCAGCTTGGGGGACAGTGACTATGGCTACACCTTC.

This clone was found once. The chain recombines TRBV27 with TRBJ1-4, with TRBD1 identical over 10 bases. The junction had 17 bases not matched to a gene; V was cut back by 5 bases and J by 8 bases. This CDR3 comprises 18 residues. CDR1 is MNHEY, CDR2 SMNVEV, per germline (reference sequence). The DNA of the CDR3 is TGTGCCAGCAGTCCGCTGGGGACAGGGGAAGGCGGTAAGGAAAAACTGTTTTTT. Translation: CASSPLGTGEGGKEKLFF.

CDR3 coding DNA: TGTGCCAGCAGCTTGGCTGCGGGGGGGCCGTTCAATGAGCAGTTCTTC. Its protein product is CASSLAAGGPFNEQFF. The J gene is TRBJ2-1, the V gene TRBV5-4; 9 nucleotides align to TRBD2. J gave up 6 bases and V 0 bases, and 7 bases lay outside the gene matches. This CDR3 region has 16 residues. The V gene's germline CDR1 is SGHNT and CDR2 YYREEE (reference sequence).

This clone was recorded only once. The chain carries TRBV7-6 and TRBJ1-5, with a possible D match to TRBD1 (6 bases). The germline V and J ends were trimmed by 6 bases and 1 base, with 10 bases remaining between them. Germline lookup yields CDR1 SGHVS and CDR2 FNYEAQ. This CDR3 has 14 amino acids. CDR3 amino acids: CASSPGTSNQPQHF. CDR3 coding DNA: TGTGCCAGCAGTCCCGGGACAAGCAATCAGCCCCAGCATTTT.

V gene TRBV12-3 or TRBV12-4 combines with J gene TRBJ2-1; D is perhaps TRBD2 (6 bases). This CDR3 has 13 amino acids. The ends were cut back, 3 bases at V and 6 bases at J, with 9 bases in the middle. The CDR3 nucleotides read TGTGCCAGCAGTTTCGGGGGTGGCAATGAGCAGTTCTTC. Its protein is CASSFGGGNEQFF.

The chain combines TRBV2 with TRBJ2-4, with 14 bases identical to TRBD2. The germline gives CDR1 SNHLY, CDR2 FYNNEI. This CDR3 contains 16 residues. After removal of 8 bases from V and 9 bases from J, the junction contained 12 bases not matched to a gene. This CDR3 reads CASSAWTSGGFGIQYF. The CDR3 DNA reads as TGTGCCAGCTCAGCCTGGACTAGCGGGGGGTTTGGCATTCAGTACTTC.

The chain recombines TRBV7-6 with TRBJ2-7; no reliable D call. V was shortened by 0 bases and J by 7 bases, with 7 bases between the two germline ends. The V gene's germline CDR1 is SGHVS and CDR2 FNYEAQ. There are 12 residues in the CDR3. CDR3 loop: CASSLANREQYF. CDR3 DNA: TGTGCCAGCAGCTTAGCAAACCGGGAGCAGTACTTC. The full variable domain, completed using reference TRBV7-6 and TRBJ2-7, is GAGVSQSPRYKVTKRGQDVALRCDPISGHVSLYWYRQALGQGPEFLTYFNYEAQQDKSGLPNDRFSAERPEGSISTLTIQRTEQRDSAMYRCASSLANREQYFGPGTRLTVT.

The CDR3 sequence: CASSGEGQEPNEKLFF. CDR3 nucleotides: TGTGCCAGCAGCGGGGAGGGACAGGAGCCTAATGAAAAACTGTTTTTT. The rearrangement joins TRBV9 to TRBJ1-4; 8 nucleotides match TRBD1. The junction had 7 bases not matched to a gene; V was cut back by 3 bases and J by 3 bases. Germline CDR1 SGDLS, CDR2 YYNGEE. The CDR3 contains 16 residues.

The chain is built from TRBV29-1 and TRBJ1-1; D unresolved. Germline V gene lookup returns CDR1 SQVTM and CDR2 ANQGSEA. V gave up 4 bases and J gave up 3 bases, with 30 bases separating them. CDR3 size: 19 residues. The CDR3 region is CSVGVISVLNYREDTEAFF. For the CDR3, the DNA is TGCAGCGTTGGGGTGATAAGTGTCCTCAACTATAGGGAGGACACTGAAGCTTTCTTT.

CDR3 nucleotides: TGTGCCAGCAGCCGGGGGGGCCTTTCAGATACGCAGTATTTT. It is translated as CASSRGGLSDTQYF. The chain combines TRBV6-5 with TRBJ2-3; 8 nucleotides agree with TRBD2. The CDR3 loop spans 14 amino acids. From germline, CDR1 is MNHEY and CDR2 SVGAGI. With 6 bases clipped from V and 4 bases from J, the junction kept 6 bases outside the gene matches.

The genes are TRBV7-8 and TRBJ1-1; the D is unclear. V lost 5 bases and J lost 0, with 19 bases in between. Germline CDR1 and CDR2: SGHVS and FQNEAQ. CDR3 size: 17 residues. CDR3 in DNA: TGTGCCAGCAGCCCGGCGGCAGCCAATGTCTTGAACACTGAAGCTTTCTTT. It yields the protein CASSPAAANVLNTEAFF.

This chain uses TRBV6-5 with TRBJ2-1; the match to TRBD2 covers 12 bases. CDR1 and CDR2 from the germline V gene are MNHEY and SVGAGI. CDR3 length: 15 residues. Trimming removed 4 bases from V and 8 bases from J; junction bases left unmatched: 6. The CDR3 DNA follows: TGTGCCAGCAGTTTGGGACTAGCGGGTTCCGATGAGCAGTTCTTC. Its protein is CASSLGLAGSDEQFF.

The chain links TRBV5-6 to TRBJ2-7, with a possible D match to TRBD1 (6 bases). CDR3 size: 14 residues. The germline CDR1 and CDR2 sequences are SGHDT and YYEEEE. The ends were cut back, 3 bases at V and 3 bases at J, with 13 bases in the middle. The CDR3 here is CASSSTDRYYEQYF. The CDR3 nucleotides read TGTGCCAGCAGCTCTACCGACAGGTACTACGAGCAGTACTTC.

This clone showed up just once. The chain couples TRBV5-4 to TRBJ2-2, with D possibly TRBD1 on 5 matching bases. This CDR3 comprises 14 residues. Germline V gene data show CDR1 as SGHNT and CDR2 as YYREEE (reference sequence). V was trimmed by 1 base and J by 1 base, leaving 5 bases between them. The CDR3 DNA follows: TGTGCCAGCAGCTTGCAGGGGAACACCGGGGAGCTGTTTTTT. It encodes CASSLQGNTGELFF.

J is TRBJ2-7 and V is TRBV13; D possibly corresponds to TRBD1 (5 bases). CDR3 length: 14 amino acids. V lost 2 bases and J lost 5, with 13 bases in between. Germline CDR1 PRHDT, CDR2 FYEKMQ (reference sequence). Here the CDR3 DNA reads TGTGCCAGCAGCTTATCAGGGCGGTGGGACGAGCAGTACTTC. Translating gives CASSLSGRWDEQYF.

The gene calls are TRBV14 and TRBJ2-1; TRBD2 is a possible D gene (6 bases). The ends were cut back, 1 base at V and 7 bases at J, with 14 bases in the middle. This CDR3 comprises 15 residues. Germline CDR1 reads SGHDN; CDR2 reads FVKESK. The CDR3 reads CASSQVGTGVNEQFF. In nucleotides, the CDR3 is TGTGCCAGCAGCCAAGTAGGGACGGGAGTTAATGAGCAGTTCTTC.

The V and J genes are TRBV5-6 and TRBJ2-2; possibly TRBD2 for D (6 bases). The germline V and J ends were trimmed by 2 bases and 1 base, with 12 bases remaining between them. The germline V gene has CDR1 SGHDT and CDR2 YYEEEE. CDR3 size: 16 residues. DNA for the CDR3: TGTGCCAGCAGCTTCGTTGGGCGGGGGAACACCGGGGAGCTGTTTTTT. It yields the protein CASSFVGRGNTGELFF.

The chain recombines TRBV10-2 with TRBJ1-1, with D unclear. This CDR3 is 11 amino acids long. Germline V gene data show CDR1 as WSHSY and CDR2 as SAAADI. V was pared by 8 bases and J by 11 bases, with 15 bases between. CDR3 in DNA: TGCGCCAGCGCCCAAGAGAAGAAGGCTTTCTTT. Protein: CASAQEKKAFF.